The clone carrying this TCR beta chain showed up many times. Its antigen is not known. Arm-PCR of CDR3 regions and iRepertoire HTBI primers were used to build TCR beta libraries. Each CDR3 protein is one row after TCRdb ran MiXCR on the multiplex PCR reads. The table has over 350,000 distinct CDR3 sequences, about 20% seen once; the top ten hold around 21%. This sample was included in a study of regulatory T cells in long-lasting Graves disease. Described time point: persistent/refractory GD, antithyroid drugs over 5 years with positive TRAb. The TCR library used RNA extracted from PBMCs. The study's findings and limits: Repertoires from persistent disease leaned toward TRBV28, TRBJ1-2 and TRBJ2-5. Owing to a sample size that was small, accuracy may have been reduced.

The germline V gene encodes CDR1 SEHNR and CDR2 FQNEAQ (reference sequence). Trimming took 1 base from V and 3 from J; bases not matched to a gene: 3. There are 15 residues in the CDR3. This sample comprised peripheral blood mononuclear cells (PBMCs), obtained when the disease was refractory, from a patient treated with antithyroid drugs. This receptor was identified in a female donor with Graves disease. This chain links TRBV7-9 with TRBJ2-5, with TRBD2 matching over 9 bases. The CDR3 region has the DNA TGTGCCAGCAGCTTAGGACTAGCGGAAAAAGAGACCCAGTACTTC. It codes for CASSLGLAEKETQYF.